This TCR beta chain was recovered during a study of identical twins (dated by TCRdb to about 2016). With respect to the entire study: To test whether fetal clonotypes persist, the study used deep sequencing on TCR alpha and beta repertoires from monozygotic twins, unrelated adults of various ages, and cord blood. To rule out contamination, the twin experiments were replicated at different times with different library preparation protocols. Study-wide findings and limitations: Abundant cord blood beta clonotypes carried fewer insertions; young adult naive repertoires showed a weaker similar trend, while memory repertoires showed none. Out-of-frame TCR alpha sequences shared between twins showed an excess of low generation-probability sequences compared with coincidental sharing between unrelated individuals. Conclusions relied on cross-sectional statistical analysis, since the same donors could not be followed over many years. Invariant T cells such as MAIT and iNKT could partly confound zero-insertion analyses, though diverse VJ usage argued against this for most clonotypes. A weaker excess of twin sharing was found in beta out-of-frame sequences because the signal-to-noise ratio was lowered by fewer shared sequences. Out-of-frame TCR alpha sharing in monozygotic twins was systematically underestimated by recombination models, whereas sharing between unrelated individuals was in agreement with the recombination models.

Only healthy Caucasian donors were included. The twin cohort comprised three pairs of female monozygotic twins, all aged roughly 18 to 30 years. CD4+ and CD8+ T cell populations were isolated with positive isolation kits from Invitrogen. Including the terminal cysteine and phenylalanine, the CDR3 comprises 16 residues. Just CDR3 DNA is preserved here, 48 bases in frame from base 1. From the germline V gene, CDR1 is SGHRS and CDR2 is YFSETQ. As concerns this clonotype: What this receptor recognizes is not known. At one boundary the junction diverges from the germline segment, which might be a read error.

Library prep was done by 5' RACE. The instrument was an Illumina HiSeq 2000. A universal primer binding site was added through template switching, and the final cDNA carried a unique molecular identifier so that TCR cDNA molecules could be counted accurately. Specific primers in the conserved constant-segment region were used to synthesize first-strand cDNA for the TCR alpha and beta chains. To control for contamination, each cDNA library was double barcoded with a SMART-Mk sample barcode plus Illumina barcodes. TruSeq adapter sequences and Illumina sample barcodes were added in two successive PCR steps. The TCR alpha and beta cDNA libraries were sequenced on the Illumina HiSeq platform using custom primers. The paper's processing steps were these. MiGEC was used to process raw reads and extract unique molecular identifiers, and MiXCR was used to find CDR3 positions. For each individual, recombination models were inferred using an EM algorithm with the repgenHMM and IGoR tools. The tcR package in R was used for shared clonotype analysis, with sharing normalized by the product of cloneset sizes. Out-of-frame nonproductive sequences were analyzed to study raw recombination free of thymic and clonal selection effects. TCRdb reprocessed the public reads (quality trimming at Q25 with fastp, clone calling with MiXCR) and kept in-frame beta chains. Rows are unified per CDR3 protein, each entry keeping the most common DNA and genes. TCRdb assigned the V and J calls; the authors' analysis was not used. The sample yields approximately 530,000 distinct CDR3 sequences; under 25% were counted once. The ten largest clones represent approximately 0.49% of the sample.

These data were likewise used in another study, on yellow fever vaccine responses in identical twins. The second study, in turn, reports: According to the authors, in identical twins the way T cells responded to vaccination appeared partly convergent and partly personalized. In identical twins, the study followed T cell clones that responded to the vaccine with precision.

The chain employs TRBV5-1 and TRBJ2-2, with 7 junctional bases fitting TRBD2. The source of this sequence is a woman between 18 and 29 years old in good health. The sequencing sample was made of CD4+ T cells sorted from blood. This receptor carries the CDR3 CASSSPGLLNTEELFF. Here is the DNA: TGCGCCAGCAGCTCGCCGGGACTACTGAACACCGAGGAGCTGTTTTTT.